Below, one TCR beta chain is given with its context. This clone's antigen is unknown. Base qualities are missing; no much larger clone stands one base away. Library construction relied on the immunoSEQ multiplex PCR assay. For the multiplex PCR, a mixture combining 60 forward primers for TCR Vbeta segments and 13 reverse primers for TCR Jbeta segments was used. Amplification of the CDR3 region of rearranged TCR beta genes was performed with a multiplex PCR assay on genomic DNA. On the Illumina HiSeq System, the amplified TCR beta libraries were sequenced as 87-base-pair reads. In the original analysis: Across the 700 or so repertoires, a later analysis counted tens of millions of unique TCR beta chains, roughly 11 million of which were shared by at least two donors. A nearest-neighbor algorithm error-corrected the raw reads and collapsed the reads into unique sequences, merging closely related sequences to remove PCR and sequencing errors. Alignment of CDR3 sequences to IMGT reference sequences was used to assign V, D and J gene segments. For a sequence to be retained, a match of at least six nucleotides was required to both a V gene segment and a J gene segment. Rearrangements were called productive when the CDR3 lacked stop codons and stayed in frame with V and J; all others were non-productive. CDR3 was defined by IMGT convention, running from the second conserved V-encoded cysteine to the conserved J-encoded phenylalanine. The earlier analysis of 500 to 600 of the donors excluded sequences that lacked an unambiguous match to a single V gene segment. In an earlier analysis of around 600 of the donors, V segments were called functional above 56.7% productive rearrangements and were called segregating when the between-donor standard deviation exceeded 5%. To diagnose cytomegalovirus status from the catalog of TCR beta chain sequences, a statistical classification framework was built. A later analysis assigned V and J genes by comparing TCR nucleotide sequences with IMGT/GENE-DB human TR gene sequences. In a later analysis, CDR3 sequences and most-parsimonious VDJ recombination scenarios were assigned using the TCRdist pipeline. In a later analysis, each TCR beta chain was defined by its CDR3 amino acid sequence together with its V-gene family, and reads lacking a unique V-gene family were excluded. As a way to deal with suspected cross-contamination and a sequencing artifact, a later analysis dropped 640 or so nucleotide sequences that were highly shared and had low generation probability. In a later analysis, a clonal expansion index for each public chain was calculated from normalized within-repertoire ranks of inferred template counts. In a later analysis, generation probabilities were computed with a VDJ recombination model fitted to out-of-frame rearrangements, and the resulting probabilities were checked against IGoR. A later analysis scored TCR-TCR, TCR-HLA and TCR-CMV co-occurrence with hypergeometric tests, applying a repertoire-size bias correction to TCR pairs. To estimate false discovery rates, a later analysis permuted the HLA or CMV assignments 20 times. In a later analysis, co-occurring TCRs were grouped using DBSCAN, and TCRdist sequence similarity was added for clustering within HLA-allele-positive subsets. For co-occurrence clustering, repertoires with fewer than 30,000 or more than 120,000 public chains were excluded, along with five or six repertoires with anomalous nucleotide sharing. This immuneACCESS table, as held by TCRdb, lists in-frame sequences with V and J called but not all clones. Of the missing ones, under half trace to an unresolved V gene in checked studies; the others have no known cause. V and J calls and clone size come straight from that table; D and trimming were deduced from the DNA. This sample comprises some 150,000 clones, 60% to 70% of them detected only once. 5.5% to 9% of the sample rests with the top ten.

For CDR1 and CDR2, the germline V gene lists SGHDN and FVKESK. Taken from cysteine to phenylalanine, the CDR3 has 14 residues. Solely the CDR3 DNA is kept, with 42 bases framed from the first base. The V end loses 2 bases and the J end loses 5 bases, and a stretch of 9 bases separates them. The cohort was made up of around 720 healthy bone marrow donors. Cohort members were all nominally healthy when sampled, although unrecorded immune exposures were likely present. The donor tested CMV seropositive and was one of the 289 seropositive cohort members. A peripheral blood sample was provided by each donor, and peripheral blood mononuclear cells were used for TCR beta sequencing. Genomic DNA extraction from the blood cell samples was performed with the Qiagen DNeasy Blood Extraction Kit. These data come from a study of cytomegalovirus exposure and HLA in healthy donors (dated by TCRdb to 2017 to 2019). About the study as a whole: An earlier analysis of roughly 500 of the donors reported more than 250 Gb of sequence data and some 100 million unique TCR beta sequences from 190 million or so T cells. An early release covering just under 650 HLA-typed donors comprised 300 to 350 gigabases of sequencing data and 85 million or so unique TCR sequences. Of the approximately 400 genotyped donors, about 80% fell in the genetic ancestry cluster associated with self-reported Caucasian donors. The study aimed to test whether cataloging public T cell receptors could reveal signatures of past pathogen exposure. The study used immunosequencing to profile the T cell repertoires of some 600 subjects and linked those repertoires to cytomegalovirus serostatus. Besides the first cohort of some 670 subjects, a separate validation cohort made up of 120 different subjects was used. To predict cytomegalovirus infection status, the study brought together high-throughput TCR immunosequencing, statistical association of individual TCRs with disease status, and machine learning. A later analysis re-examined previously published TCR beta repertoires from just over 650 donors and added high-resolution HLA genotyping to investigate patterns of TCR occurrence. Rather than drawing on any new phenotypic data, the later analysis identified candidate immune exposures from TCR beta sequences and the way those sequences occurred across donors. An earlier analysis of nearly 600 of the donors applied high-throughput TCR beta sequencing to assess whether each TCR beta V gene segment acted as functional or pseudogenic. Alongside the repertoire data, information on donor age, sex, ethnicity and CMV serostatus was compiled. In a later genetic analysis, genome-wide SNP genotypes for about three fifths of the roughly 670 donors were used, and that subset was treated as a discovery cohort. Every repertoire in the discovery cohort had been generated on one and the same sequencing platform. Class I and class II HLA loci were covered by the typing at four-digit resolution. The number of donors typed differed by locus, with roughly 629-640 for A, B, C, DRB1 and DQB1, around 520 for DQA1, approximately 570 for DPA1, and some 440 for DPB1. Roughly five DR-DQ haplotypes were handled as single units for association and clustering, since linkage in the cohort was strong. On average, 235,054 unique TCR beta nucleotide sequences were sequenced per donor among several hundred genotyped donors of the cohort, with about 17% of those sequences being non-productive.

Points the paper makes about the study in general: Compared with the approximately 670-donor mean, donors in an Asian-associated ancestry cluster had fewer N-insertions in productive TCRs, according to a later genetic analysis. In a later analysis, HLA-associated TCR beta chains were found to be more clonally expanded and to have lower generation probabilities than equally common non-associated chains. In vitro tests confirmed that a few of the cytomegalovirus-associated TCR beta chains recognize cytomegalovirus antigens. In a later analysis, some 18,000 TCR beta sequences were associated with specific HLA alleles at a false discovery rate of 0.05. A further reported finding was that TCR beta sequences accurately predicted the HLA-A and HLA-B alleles for most subjects in the first cohort. Because HLA typing was missing for some donors at each locus, association tests included only the typed subset. In this cohort, only TCR beta chains were sequenced, and detectable features were limited by the absence of alpha or paired-chain data. An association between a missense DCLRE1C variant and V-gene and J-gene trimming of TCR beta chains was found in a later genetic analysis and replicated in an independent cohort. The sequencing pipeline was judged likely to have produced a cluster of highly shared sequence variants as a technical artifact. For the cohort, immune exposure information was limited to CMV serostatus. While some public TCRs were present in many individuals, most TCR sequences turned up only very rarely across donors. Over 15 rarely observed V segments, including chromosome 9 orphons, were excluded from the earlier analysis of several hundred of the donors because counts were too low. Correlated functional status among segregating V segments might be attributable to linkage disequilibrium, but an unknown experimental factor could not be ruled out. The authors suggested that the approach could potentially be generalized to other disease states and immunological phenotypes. Presence/absence analyses assumed roughly uniform sequencing depth across donors, an assumption that may not hold. The classifier was reported to diagnose cytomegalovirus status with high specificity and sensitivity in both the original and validation cohorts. In an earlier analysis of some 550 of the donors, most TCR beta V segments were observed in productive rearrangements about 87% or about 30% of the time, broadly matching IMGT annotations. Some IMGT-functional V segments, including TRBV6-2 and TRBV6-3, could not be distinguished by the 87-base-pair reads and were therefore excluded. In a later analysis, the rate of TCR association differed among HLA loci, with DRB1 alleles having the most associated TCRs and HLA-C alleles having the fewest. A later analysis found that most CMV-associated TCR beta chains appeared HLA-restricted, with HLA associations seemingly driven largely by CMV exposure. A later analysis reported that several top co-occurrence clusters appeared linked to parvovirus B19, influenza, CMV and Epstein-Barr virus. Assigning TCR associations to individual alleles was difficult when HLA alleles, especially DR and DQ, strongly co-occurred. A total of 150 or so TCR beta chains were listed by the study as associated with cytomegalovirus.

What was sequenced was PBMCs. The rearrangement joined TRBV14 to TRBJ1-4, with a tentative D gene TRBD1 over 6 matching bases. The clonotype originates from a woman aged 55-70 years in good health and CMV-seropositive. The nucleotides are TGTGCCAGCAGCCAACGGCAGGGGAATGAAAAACTGTTTTTT. Its amino acids are CASSQRQGNEKLFF.